The TCR beta chain described here comes from a study of OX40 agonist ivuxolimab in advanced cancers. Autoimmune disease history or systemic immunosuppression led to patients being barred. Measured with immunoSEQ multiplex PCR; TCRdb has only the in-frame clones, and not every one. The sample includes about 82,000 clones, more than 80% seen only once; the top ten take 7% to 8.5%. Study-wide findings and caveats: The study found among the lowest clonal expansion in partial responders at 0.1-3.0 mg/kg.

A word on this clone: Its antigen is unidentified.

Germline V lookup: CDR1 MNHEY, CDR2 SMNVEV (reference sequence). CDR3 length equals 13 residues. The germline V and J ends were trimmed by 4 bases and 3 bases, with 8 bases remaining between them. This TCR was recovered from an adult with an advanced solid tumor such as melanoma, head and neck, liver or kidney cancer. Sequenced here: CD4+ or CD8+ T cells sorted from blood, sampled in a trial of the OX40 agonist ivuxolimab. The chain combines TRBV27 with TRBJ2-3; D gene unclear. DNA for the CDR3: TGTGCCAGCAGTTACCGACCGACAGATACGCAGTATTTT. Translating it yields CASSYRPTDTQYF.